The TCR beta chain described here comes from a study of early T cells in non-severe SARS-CoV-2 infection. Turning to the study itself: Bulk RNA isolated from unsorted whole blood underwent sequencing; chains were not paired.

General study results and limits: The study's VDJdb matching favored anti-spike CD8 responses and missed private and CD4 specificities.

The CDR3 is 12 amino acids. The V gene end was trimmed by 6 bases and the J gene end by 8 bases; junction bases not matched to a gene: 6. Germline assignment: CDR1 SQVTM and CDR2 ANQGSEA. This clonotype appeared many times. Its antigen is currently unknown. Tagging with unique molecular identifiers was applied to individual cDNA molecules. One entry per CDR3 protein results from TCRdb running MiXCR on the 5' RACE reads. This table holds tens of thousands of distinct CDR3 sequences, 12% found once. The specimen was whole blood. The sequence came from an adult who was a healthcare worker with PCR-confirmed SARS-CoV-2 infection or an uninfected control (not recorded which). This chain joins TRBV29-1 and TRBJ2-1, with 8 bases that match TRBD1. The CDR3 sequence: CSVEDRDDEQFF. The CDR3 nucleotides are TGCAGCGTCGAGGACAGGGACGATGAGCAGTTCTTC.